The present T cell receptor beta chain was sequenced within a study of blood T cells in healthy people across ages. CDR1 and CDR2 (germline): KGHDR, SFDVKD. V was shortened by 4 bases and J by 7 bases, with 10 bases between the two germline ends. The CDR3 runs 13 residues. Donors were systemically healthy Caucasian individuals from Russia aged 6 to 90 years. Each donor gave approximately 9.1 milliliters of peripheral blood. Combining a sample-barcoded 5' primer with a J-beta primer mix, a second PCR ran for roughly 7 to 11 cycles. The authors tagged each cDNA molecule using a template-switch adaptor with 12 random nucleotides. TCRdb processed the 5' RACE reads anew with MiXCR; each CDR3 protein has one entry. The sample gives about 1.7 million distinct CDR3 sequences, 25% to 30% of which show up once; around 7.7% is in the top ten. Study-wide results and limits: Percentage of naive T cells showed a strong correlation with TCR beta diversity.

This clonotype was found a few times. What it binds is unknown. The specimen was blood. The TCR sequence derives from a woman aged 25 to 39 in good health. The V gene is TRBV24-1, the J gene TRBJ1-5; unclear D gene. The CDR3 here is CATSDGIGQPQHF. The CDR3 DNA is TGTGCCACCAGTGACGGTATAGGCCAGCCCCAGCATTTT.